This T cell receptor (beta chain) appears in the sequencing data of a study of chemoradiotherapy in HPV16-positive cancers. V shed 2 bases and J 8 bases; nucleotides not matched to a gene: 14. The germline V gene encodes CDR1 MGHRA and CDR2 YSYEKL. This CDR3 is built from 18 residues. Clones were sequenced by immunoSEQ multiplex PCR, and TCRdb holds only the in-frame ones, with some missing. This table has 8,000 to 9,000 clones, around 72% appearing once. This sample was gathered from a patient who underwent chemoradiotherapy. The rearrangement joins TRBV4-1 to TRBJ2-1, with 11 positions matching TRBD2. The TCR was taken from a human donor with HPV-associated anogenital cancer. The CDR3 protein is CASSQSRPTSGEMYEQFF. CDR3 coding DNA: TGCGCCAGCAGCCAAAGCCGCCCGACTAGCGGGGAGATGTATGAGCAGTTCTTC.